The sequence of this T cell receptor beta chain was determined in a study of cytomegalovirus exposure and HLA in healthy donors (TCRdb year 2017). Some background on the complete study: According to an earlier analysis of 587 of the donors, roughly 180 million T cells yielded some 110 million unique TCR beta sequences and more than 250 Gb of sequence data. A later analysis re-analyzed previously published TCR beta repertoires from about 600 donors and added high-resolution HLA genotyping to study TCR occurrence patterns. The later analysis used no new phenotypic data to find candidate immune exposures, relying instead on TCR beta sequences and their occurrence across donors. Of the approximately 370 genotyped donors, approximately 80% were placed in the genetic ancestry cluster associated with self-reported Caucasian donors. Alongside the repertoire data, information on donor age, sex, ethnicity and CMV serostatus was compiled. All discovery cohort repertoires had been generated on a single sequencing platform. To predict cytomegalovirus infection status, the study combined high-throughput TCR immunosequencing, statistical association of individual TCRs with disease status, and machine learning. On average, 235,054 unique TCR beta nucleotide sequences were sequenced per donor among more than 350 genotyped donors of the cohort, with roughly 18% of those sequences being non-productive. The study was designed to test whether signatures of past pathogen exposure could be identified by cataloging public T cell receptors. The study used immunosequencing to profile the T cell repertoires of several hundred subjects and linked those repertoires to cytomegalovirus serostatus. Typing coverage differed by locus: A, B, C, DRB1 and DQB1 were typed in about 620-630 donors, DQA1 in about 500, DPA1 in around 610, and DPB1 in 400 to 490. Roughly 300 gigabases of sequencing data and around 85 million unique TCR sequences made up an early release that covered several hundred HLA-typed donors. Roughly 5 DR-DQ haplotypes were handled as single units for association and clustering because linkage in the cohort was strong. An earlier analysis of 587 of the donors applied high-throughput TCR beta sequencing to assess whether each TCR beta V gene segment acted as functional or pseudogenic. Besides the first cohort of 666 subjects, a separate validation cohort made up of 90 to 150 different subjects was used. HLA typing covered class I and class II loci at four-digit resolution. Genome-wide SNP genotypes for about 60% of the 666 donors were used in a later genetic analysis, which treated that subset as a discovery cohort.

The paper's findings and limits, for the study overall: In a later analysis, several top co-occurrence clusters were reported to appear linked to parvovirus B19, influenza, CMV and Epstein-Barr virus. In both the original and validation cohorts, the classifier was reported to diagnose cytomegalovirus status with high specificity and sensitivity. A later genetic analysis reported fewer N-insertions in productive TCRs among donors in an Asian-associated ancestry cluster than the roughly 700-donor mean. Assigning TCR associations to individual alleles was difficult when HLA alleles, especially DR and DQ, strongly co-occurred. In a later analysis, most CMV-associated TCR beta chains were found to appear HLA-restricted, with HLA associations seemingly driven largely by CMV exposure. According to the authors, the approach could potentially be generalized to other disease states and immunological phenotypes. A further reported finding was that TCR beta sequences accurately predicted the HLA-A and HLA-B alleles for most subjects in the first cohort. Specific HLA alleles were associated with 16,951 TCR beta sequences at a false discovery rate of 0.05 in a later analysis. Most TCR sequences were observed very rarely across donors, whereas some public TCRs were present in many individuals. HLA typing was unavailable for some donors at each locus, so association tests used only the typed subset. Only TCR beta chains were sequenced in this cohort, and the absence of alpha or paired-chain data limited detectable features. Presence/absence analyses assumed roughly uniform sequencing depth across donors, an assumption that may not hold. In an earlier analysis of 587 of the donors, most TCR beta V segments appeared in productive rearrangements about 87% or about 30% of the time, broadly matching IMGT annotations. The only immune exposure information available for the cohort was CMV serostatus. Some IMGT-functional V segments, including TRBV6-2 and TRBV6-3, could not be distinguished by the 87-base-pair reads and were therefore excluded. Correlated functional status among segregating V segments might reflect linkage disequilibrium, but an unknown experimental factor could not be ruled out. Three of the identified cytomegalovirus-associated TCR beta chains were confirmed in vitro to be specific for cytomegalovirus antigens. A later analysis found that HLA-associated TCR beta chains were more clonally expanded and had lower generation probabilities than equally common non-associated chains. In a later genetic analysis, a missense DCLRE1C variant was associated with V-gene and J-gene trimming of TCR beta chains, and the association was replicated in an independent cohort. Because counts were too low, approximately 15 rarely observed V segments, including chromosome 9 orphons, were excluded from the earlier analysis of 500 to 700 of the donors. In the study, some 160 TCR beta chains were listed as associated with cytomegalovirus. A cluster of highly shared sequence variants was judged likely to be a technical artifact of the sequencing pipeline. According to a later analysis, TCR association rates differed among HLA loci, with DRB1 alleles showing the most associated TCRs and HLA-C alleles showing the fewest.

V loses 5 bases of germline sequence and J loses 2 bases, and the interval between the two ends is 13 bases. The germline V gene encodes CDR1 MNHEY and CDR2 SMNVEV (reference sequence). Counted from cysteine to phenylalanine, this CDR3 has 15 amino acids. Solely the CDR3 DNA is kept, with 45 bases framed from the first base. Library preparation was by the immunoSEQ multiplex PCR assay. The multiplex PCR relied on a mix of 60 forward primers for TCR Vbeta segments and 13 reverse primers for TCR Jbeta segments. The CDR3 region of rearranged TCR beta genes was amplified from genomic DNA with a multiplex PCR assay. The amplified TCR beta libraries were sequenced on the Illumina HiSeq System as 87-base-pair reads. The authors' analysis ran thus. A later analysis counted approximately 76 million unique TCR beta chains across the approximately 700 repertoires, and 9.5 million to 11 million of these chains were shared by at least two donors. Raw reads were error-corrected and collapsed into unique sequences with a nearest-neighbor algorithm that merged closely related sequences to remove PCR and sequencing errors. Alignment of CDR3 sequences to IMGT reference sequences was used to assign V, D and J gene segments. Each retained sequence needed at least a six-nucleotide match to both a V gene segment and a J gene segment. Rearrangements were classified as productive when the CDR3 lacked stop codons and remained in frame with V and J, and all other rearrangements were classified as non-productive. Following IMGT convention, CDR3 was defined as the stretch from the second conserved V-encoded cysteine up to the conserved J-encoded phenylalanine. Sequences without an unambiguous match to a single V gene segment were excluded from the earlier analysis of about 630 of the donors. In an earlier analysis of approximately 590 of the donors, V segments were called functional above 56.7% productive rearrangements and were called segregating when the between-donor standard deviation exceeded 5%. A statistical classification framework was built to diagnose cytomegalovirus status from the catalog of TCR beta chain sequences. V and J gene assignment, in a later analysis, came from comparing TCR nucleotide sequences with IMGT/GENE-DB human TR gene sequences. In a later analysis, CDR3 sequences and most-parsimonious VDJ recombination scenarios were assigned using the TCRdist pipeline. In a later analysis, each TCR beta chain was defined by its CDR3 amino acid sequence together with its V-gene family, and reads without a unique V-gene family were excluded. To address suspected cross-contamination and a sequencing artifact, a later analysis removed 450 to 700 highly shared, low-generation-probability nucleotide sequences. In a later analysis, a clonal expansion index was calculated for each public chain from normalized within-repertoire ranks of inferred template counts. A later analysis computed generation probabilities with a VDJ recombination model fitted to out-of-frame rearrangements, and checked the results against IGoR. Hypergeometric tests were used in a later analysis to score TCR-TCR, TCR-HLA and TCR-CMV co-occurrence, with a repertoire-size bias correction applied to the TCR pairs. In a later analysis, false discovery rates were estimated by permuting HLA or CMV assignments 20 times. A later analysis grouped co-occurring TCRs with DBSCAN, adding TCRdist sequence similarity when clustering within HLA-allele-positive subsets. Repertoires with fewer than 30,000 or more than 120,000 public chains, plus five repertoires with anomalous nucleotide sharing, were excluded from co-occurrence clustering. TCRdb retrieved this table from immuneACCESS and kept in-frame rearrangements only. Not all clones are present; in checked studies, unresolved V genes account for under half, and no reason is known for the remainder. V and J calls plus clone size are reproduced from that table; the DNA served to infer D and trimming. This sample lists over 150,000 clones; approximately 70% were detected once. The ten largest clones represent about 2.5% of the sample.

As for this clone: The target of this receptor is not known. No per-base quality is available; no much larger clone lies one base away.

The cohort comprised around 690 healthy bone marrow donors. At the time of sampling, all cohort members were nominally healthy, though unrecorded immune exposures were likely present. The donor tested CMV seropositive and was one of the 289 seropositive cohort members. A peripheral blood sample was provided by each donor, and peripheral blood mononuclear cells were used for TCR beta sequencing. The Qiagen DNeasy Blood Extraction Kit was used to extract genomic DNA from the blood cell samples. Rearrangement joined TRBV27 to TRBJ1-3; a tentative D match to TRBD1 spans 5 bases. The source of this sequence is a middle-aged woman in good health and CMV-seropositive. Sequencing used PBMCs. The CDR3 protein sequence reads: CASSPISGTGNTIYF. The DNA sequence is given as TGTGCCAGCAGTCCGATCTCAGGGACTGGAAACACCATATATTTT.